The sequence of this TCR beta chain was determined in a study of T cell responses to AZD1222 COVID-19 vaccine. Study conclusions and caveats: CD4 TCRs linked to vaccination spanned spike, dominating at 160-218 and 743-854. Clonal diversity may have been underestimated in mostly white British donors.

The CDR3 contains 15 residues. CDR1 and CDR2 from the germline V gene are MNHNY and SVGAGI (reference sequence). V lost 2 bases to trimming and J lost 6 bases, with 17 bases between them. Generated by immunoSEQ multiplex PCR, the TCRdb table keeps only in-frame clones and is missing some. Seen here are around 120,000 clones, roughly 92% observed once, and the top ten hold about 1.4%. On this clone itself: The antigen remains undetermined.

The receptor's source is an adult who received the AZD1222 COVID-19 vaccine. The sample consisted of peripheral blood, taken 28 days after the second AZD1222 dose. The V call is TRBV6-6, the J call TRBJ2-7; weak D call: TRBD1 (5 bases). The CDR3 protein is CASSYPQKVGAEQYF. The CDR3 bases are TGTGCCAGCAGTTACCCCCAGAAGGTTGGGGCCGAGCAGTACTTC.